A single sample gave rise to the 3 T cell receptor beta chains below, sequenced in a study of cytomegalovirus exposure and HLA in healthy donors. PCR amplification relied on 60 Vbeta primers (plus 13 Jbeta primers). The data were produced by immunoSEQ multiplex PCR, yet TCRdb's version contains in-frame clones alone and is incomplete. The sample gives more than 150,000 clones, more than 75% of which show up once; about 2.5% is in the top ten. The material sequenced was PBMCs. These receptors were obtained from a woman aged 30 to 39 in good health and CMV-seropositive.

The chain carries TRBV4-1 and TRBJ1-2; D is uncertain. This CDR3 is built from 13 residues. Per the germline V gene, CDR1 is MGHRA and CDR2 is YSYEKL. Trimming stripped 1 base from V and 8 bases from J, with 11 bases between. DNA of the CDR3: TGCGCCAGCAGCCAAGGTCCTTTCGGGGGCTACACCTTC. Translation: CASSQGPFGGYTF.

This chain uses TRBV11-1 with TRBJ2-1; 9 nucleotides align to TRBD1. The length of the CDR3 is 15 residues. Germline-derived CDR1 and CDR2 are SGHAT and FQDESV (reference sequence). After removal of 4 bases from V and 5 bases from J, the junction contained 6 bases not matched to a gene. DNA for the CDR3: TGTGCCAGCAGCTCCCGGGACAGGGTCAACAATGAGCAGTTCTTC. This encodes CASSSRDRVNNEQFF.

This clone was seen a handful of times. The chain links TRBV4-3 to TRBJ1-5, with TRBD1 matching 7 bases. Per germline, CDR1 LGHNA and CDR2 YSLEER. V was clipped by 6 bases and J by 11 bases; unmatched bases: 10. CDR3 size: 13 residues. The CDR3 sequence is CASSRDSLSAQHF. CDR3 in DNA: TGCGCCAGCAGTCGGGACAGCTTGTCGGCCCAGCATTTT.